This TCR beta chain is drawn from a study of metastatic and nonmetastatic thyroid tumors. This clone is medium-sized in the sample. Thyroid surgery was performed in patients who had received no treatment beforehand. TCRdb re-called the PCR reads through MiXCR. The table lists around 24,000 clones, about 13% of them singletons. The TCR comes from a female donor with papillary thyroid cancer or a benign thyroid nodule (not recorded which). Some clones in this sample may be carry-over from other donors' samples. Sequenced input: blood.

The DNA of the CDR3 is TGTGCCAGCAGTCCTCTCGGGACTAGCGGTTCCTACGAGCAGTACTTC. Protein sequence: CASSPLGTSGSYEQYF. This chain joins TRBV6-1 and TRBJ2-7; 11 bases fit TRBD2. Trimming cost V 5 bases and J 1 base; bases outside gene matches: 7. Looked up from germline, CDR1 is MNHNS and CDR2 is SASEGT. There are 16 residues in the CDR3.